The source of this T cell receptor beta chain is a study of identical twins (dated by TCRdb to the mid-2010s). For the study in its entirety: The study deep-sequenced TCR alpha and beta repertoires from monozygotic twins, unrelated adults of various ages and cord blood to test whether fetal clonotypes persist. Replicate twin experiments were performed at different times using different library preparation protocols to rule out contamination.

All donors were healthy Caucasians. Three pairs of female monozygotic twins, all aged about 18 to 30 years, were included in the twin cohort. CD4+ and CD8+ T cell populations were isolated with positive isolation kits from Invitrogen. Taken from cysteine to phenylalanine, the CDR3 has 12 residues. The only DNA kept is the CDR3, 36 bases in frame from the first base. The germline V gene supplies CDR1 SQVTM and CDR2 ANQGSEA. V trim: 7 bases; J trim: 6 bases; unmatched bases: 5. What the authors observed across the whole study: Compared with coincidental sharing between unrelated individuals, an excess of low generation-probability sequences was observed among out-of-frame TCR alpha sequences shared between twins. Fewer insertions were carried by abundant cord blood beta clonotypes, a similar but weaker trend appeared in young adult naive repertoires, and no such trend appeared in memory repertoires. Out-of-frame TCR alpha sharing in monozygotic twins was systematically underestimated by recombination models, whereas sharing between unrelated individuals was in agreement with the recombination models. Zero-insertion analyses could be partly confounded by invariant T cells such as MAIT and iNKT, although diverse VJ usage argued against such confounding for most clonotypes. In beta out-of-frame sequences, excess twin sharing was weaker, because having fewer shared sequences lowered the signal-to-noise ratio. Conclusions relied on cross-sectional statistical analysis, since the same donors could not be followed over many years.

This clonotype occurred a few times. The clone's antigen remains unknown. Base qualities were left out, and no much larger clone turns up one base away. The library came from 5' RACE. The run used an Illumina HiSeq 2000. Template switching introduced a universal primer binding site; the final cDNA contained a unique molecular identifier, enabling accurate counting of TCR cDNA molecules. First-strand cDNA for TCR alpha and beta chains was synthesized from specific primers in the conserved constant-segment region. To control for contamination, every cDNA library was double barcoded, receiving both a SMART-Mk sample barcode and Illumina barcodes. TruSeq adapter sequences, together with Illumina sample barcodes, were added in two successive PCR steps. The TCR alpha and beta cDNA libraries were sequenced on the Illumina HiSeq platform using custom primers. The original methods were these. MiGEC was used to process raw reads and extract unique molecular identifiers, and MiXCR was used to find CDR3 positions. For each individual, recombination models were inferred using an EM algorithm with the repgenHMM and IGoR tools. The analysis of shared clonotypes was done with the tcR package in R, with sharing normalized by the product of cloneset sizes. To study raw recombination free of thymic and clonal selection effects, out-of-frame nonproductive sequences were analyzed. TCRdb cleaned the public reads at Q25 with fastp, built clones with MiXCR and kept in-frame beta chains. Entries that share a CDR3 protein sequence are merged under the most common genes and DNA. The V and J calls and clone size come from TCRdb's table, not from the authors' own analysis. This sample gives 300,000 or so distinct CDR3 sequences in total; 8% to 9.5% of them show up just once. 6% to 8.5% of the sample belongs to the ten largest clones.

The data were also submitted as part of a second study, on yellow fever vaccine responses in identical twins. The second study also describes: The authors reported that the T cell response to vaccination in identical twins appeared partly convergent and partly personalized. Focusing on identical twins, the study followed the T cell clones that responded to the vaccine, and did so with precision.

Sequenced input: CD8+ T cells sorted from blood. This sequence originates from a woman aged 18-29 years in good health. This chain is built from TRBV29-1 and TRBJ2-1; the central 8 bases match TRBD2. CDR3 protein: CSAGTSFNEQFF. The DNA reads as follows: TGCAGCGCTGGGACTAGTTTCAATGAGCAGTTCTTC.